This T cell receptor beta chain was observed in a study of blood T cell repertoires in COVID-19. The CDR3 length is 14 residues. Trimming cost V 4 bases and J 7 bases; bases outside gene matches: 7. The germline V gene has CDR1 SGHRS and CDR2 YFSETQ. Sequencing used immunoSEQ multiplex PCR; TCRdb keeps in-frame clones, though not all of them. The sample lists under 450,000 clones, about 88% occurring once. The chain employs TRBV5-1 and TRBJ1-4, with 7 positions matching TRBD1. Sequenced input: PBMCs or T cells enriched from blood (not recorded which). This clonotype originated in a woman aged 30 to 39 who had recovered from COVID-19. CDR3: CASSPGQSGEKLFF. For the CDR3, the DNA is TGCGCCAGCAGCCCGGGACAGTCCGGTGAAAAACTGTTTTTT.